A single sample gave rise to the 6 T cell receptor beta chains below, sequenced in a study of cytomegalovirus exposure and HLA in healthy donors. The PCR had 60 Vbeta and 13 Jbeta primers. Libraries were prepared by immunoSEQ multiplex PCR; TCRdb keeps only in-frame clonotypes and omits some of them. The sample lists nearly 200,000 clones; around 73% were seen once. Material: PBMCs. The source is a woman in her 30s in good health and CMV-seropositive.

Here the CDR3 DNA reads TGTGCCAGCAGCCTCGGACACGGGTATGGCTACACCTTC. It codes for CASSLGHGYGYTF. The chain employs TRBV28 and TRBJ1-2; TRBD1 is a possible D gene (5 bases). The CDR3 totals 13 residues. Looked up from germline, CDR1 is MDHEN and CDR2 is SYDVKM. V shed 6 bases and J shed 5 bases, with 13 bases lying between them.

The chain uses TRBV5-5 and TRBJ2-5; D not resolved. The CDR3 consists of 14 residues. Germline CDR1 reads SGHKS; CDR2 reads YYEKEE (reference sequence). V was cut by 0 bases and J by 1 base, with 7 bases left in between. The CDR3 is CASSLGPAQETQYF. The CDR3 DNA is TGTGCCAGCAGCTTGGGGCCTGCCCAAGAGACCCAGTACTTC.

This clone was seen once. The CDR3 sequence is CATGLAGIGSGELFF. The CDR3 nucleotides read TGTGCCACCGGACTAGCGGGGATCGGGTCCGGGGAGCTGTTTTTT. The chain uses TRBV6-5 and TRBJ2-2; TRBD2 matches 12 bases. Trimming took 10 bases from V and 6 from J; bases not matched to a gene: 9. The V gene's germline CDR1 is MNHEY and CDR2 SVGAGI. The CDR3 runs 15 residues.

CDR3 bases: TGTGCCAGCAGCTTGAAGCTCCTCGACTATGGCTACACCTTC. Amino acids: CASSLKLLDYGYTF. The chain links TRBV5-6 to TRBJ1-2; D uncertain. Germline V lookup: CDR1 SGHDT, CDR2 YYEEEE. V shed 1 base and J shed 3 bases, with 10 bases lying between them. The length of the CDR3 is 14 residues. The full variable domain, completed using reference TRBV5-6 and TRBJ1-2, is DAGVTQSPTHLIKTRGQQVTLRCSPKSGHDTVSWYQQALGQGPQFIFQYYEEEERQRGNFPDRFSGHQFPNYSSELNVNALLLGDSALYLCASSLKLLDYGYTFGSGTRLTVV.

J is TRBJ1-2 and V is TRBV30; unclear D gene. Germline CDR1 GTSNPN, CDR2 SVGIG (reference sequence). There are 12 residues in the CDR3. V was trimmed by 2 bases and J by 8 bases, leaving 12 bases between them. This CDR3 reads CAWSPGAGGYTF. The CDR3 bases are TGTGCCTGGAGTCCGGGAGCTGGCGGCTACACCTTC.

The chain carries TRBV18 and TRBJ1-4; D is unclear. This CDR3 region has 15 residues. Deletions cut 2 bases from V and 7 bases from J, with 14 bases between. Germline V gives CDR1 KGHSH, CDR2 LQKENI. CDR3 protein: CASSPSAAMGEKLFF. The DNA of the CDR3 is TGTGCCAGCTCACCATCGGCGGCGATGGGTGAAAAACTGTTTTTT.